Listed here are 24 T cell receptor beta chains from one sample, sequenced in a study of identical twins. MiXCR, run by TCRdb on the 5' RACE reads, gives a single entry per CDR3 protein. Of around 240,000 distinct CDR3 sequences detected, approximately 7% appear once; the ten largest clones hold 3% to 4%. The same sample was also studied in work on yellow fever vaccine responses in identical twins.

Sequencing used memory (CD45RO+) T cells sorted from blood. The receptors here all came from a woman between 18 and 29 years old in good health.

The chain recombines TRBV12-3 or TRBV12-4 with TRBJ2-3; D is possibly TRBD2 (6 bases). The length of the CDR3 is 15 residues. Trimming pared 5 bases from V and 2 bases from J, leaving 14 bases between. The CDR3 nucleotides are TGTGCCAGCAGTCCCGGCCGGCGGGACACAGATACGCAGTATTTT. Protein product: CASSPGRRDTDTQYF.

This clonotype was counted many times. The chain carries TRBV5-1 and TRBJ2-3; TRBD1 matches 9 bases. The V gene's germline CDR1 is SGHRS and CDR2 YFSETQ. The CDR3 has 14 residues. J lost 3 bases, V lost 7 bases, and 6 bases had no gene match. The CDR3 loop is CASAVQGATDTQYF. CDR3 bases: TGCGCCAGCGCGGTACAGGGGGCTACAGATACGCAGTATTTT.

The CDR3 coding sequence is TGTGCCAGCAGCTTGGTGGGACGGTACAATGAGCAGTTCTTC. Amino acids: CASSLVGRYNEQFF. The gene calls are TRBV5-5 and TRBJ2-1; tentatively, D is TRBD1 or TRBD2 (5 bases each). Germline CDR1 reads SGHKS; CDR2 reads YYEKEE (reference sequence). CDR3 size: 14 residues. V was trimmed by 0 bases and J by 4 bases, leaving 8 bases between them.

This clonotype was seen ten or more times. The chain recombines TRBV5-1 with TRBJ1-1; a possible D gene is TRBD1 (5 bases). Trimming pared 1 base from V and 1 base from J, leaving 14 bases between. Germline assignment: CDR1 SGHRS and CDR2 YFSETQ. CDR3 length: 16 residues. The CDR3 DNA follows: TGCGCCAGCAGCTTGCGGGACCTTTCTTCGAACACTGAAGCTTTCTTT. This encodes CASSLRDLSSNTEAFF.

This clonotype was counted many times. This chain's CDR3 is CASSFNRGPEKLFF. Written as DNA, the CDR3 is TGTGCCAGCAGTTTTAACAGGGGGCCTGAAAAACTGTTTTTT. V gene TRBV28 combines with J gene TRBJ1-4, with TRBD1 matching 9 bases. The CDR3 runs 14 residues. The germline V gene encodes CDR1 MDHEN and CDR2 SYDVKM. Germline trimming cut 3 bases from V and 7 bases from J; bases unmatched to any gene: 3. Complete variable domain (other parts from reference TRBV28 and TRBJ1-4): DVKVTQSSRYLVKRTGEKVFLECVQDMDHENMFWYRQDPGLGLRLIYFSYDVKMKEKGDIPEGYSVSREKKERFSLILESASTNQTSMYLCASSFNRGPEKLFFGSGTQLSVL.

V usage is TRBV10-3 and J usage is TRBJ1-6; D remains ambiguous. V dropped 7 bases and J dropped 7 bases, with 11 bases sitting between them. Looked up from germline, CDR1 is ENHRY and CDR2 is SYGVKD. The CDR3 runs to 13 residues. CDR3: CAINGVDNSPLHF. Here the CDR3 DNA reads TGTGCCATCAACGGAGTGGACAATTCACCCCTCCACTTT.

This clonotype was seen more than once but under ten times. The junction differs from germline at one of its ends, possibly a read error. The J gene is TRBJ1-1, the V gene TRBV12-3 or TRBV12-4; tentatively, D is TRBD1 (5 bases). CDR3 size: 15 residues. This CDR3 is CASSRRQSMNAEAFF. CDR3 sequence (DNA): TGTGCCAGCAGTCGTCGACAGTCGATGAACGCTGAAGCTTTCTTT.

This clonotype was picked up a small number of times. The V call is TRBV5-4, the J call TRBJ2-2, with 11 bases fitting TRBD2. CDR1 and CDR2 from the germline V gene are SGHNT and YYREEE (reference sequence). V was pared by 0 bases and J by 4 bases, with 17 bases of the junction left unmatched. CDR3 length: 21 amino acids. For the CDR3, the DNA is TGTGCCAGCAGCTTGGGACTAGCGGGGCGCCGCAGCTTGGCGGGCACCGGGGAGCTGTTTTTT. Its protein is CASSLGLAGRRSLAGTGELFF.

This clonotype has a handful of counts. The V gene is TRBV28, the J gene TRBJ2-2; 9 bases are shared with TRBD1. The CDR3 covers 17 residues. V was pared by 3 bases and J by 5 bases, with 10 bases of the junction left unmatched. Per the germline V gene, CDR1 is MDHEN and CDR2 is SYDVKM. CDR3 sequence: CASSFPVGQGDTGELFF. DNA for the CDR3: TGTGCCAGCAGTTTTCCGGTGGGACAGGGCGATACCGGGGAGCTGTTTTTT. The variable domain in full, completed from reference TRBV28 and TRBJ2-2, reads DVKVTQSSRYLVKRTGEKVFLECVQDMDHENMFWYRQDPGLGLRLIYFSYDVKMKEKGDIPEGYSVSREKKERFSLILESASTNQTSMYLCASSFPVGQGDTGELFFGEGSRLTVL.

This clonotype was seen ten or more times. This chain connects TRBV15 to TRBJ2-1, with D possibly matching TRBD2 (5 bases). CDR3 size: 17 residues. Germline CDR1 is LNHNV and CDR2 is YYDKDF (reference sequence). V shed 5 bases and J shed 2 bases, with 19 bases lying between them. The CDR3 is CATSGRTPGVAYNEQFF. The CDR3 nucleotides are TGTGCCACCAGCGGCCGGACTCCCGGGGTCGCCTACAATGAGCAGTTCTTC. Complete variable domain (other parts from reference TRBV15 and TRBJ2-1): DAMVIQNPRYQVTQFGKPVTLSCSQTLNHNVMYWYQQKSSQAPKLLFHYYDKDFNNEADTPDNFQSRRPNTSFCFLDIRSPGLGDTAMYLCATSGRTPGVAYNEQFFGPGTRLTVL.

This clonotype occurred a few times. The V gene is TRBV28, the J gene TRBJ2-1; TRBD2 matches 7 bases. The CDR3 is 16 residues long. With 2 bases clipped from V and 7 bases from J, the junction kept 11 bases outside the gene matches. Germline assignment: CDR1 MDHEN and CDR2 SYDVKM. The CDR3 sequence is CASSLRLAGDTNEQFF. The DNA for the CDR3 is TGTGCCAGCAGTTTACGGCTGGCGGGAGATACAAATGAGCAGTTCTTC.

The CDR3 DNA reads TGTGCCAGCAGTGGAGGAGGGGGTCGATCTGGAAACACCATATATTTT. Its protein product is CASSGGGGRSGNTIYF. This chain joins TRBV6-1 and TRBJ1-3; a weak D match, TRBD1 (6 bases). The CDR3 totals 16 residues. Trimming removed 4 bases from V and 1 base from J, with 14 bases in between. In germline, CDR1 is MNHNS, CDR2 SASEGT.

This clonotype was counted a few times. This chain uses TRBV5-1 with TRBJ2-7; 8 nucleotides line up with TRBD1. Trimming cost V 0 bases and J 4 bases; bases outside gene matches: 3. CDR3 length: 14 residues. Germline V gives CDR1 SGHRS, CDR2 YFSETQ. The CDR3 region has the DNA TGCGCCAGCAGCTTGGGGACAGGGAAGTACGAGCAGTACTTC. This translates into CASSLGTGKYEQYF. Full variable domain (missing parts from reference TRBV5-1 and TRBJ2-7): KAGVTQTPRYLIKTRGQQVTLSCSPISGHRSVSWYQQTPGQGLQFLFEYFSETQRNKGNFPGRFSGRQFSNSRSEMNVSTLELGDSALYLCASSLGTGKYEQYFGPGTRLTVT.

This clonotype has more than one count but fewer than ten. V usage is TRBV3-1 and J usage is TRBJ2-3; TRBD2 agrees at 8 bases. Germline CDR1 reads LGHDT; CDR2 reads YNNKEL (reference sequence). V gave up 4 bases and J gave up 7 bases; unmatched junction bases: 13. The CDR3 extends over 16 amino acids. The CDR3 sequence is CASSPPVAGKVNTQYF. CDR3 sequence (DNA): TGTGCCAGCAGCCCCCCCGTAGCGGGGAAGGTAAATACGCAGTATTTT.

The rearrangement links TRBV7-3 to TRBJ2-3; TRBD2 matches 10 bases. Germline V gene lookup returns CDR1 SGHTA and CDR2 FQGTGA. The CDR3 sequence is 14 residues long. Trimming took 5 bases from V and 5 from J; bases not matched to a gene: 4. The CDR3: CASSEAGGRDTQYF. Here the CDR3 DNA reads TGTGCCAGCAGCGAAGCGGGGGGGAGAGATACGCAGTATTTT. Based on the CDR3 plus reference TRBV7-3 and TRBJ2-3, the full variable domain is GAGVSQTPSNKVTEKGKYVELRCDPISGHTALYWYRQSLGQGPEFLIYFQGTGAADDSGLPNDRFFAVRPEGSVSTLKIQRTERGDSAVYLCASSEAGGRDTQYFGPGTRLTVL.

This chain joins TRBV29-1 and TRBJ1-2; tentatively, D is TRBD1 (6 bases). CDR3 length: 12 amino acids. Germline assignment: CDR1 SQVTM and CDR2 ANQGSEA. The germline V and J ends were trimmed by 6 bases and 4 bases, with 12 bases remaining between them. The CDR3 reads CSVLGQSYGYTF. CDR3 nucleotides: TGCAGCGTCCTGGGACAATCCTATGGCTACACCTTC.

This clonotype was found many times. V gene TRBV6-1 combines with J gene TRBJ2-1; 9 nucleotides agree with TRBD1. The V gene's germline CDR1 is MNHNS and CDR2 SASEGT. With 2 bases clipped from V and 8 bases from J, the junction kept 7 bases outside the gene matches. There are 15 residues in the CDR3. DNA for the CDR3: TGTGCCAGCAGTGAACCGGGACAGGGCGCCTATGAGCAGTTCTTC. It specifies CASSEPGQGAYEQFF.

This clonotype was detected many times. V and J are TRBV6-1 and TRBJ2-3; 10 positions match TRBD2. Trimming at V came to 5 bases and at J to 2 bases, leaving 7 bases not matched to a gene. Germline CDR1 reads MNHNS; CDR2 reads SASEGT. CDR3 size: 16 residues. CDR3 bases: TGTGCCAGCAGTCCAACTAGCGGGATAGTCACAGATACGCAGTATTTT. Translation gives CASSPTSGIVTDTQYF.

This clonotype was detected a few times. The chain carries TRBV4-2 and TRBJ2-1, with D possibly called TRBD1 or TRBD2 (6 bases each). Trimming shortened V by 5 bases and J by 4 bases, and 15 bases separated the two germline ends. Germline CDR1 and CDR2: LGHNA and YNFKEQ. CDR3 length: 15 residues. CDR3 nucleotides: TGTGCCAGCAGCGCCCAGGAGGGGGGTTACAATGAGCAGTTCTTC. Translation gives CASSAQEGGYNEQFF.

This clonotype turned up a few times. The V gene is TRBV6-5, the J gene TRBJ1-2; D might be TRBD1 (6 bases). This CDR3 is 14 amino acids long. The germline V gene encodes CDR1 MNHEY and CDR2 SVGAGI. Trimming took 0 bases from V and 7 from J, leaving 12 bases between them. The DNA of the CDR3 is TGTGCCAGCAGTTACTCACAGGGAGCGGGTGGCTACACCTTC. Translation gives CASSYSQGAGGYTF.

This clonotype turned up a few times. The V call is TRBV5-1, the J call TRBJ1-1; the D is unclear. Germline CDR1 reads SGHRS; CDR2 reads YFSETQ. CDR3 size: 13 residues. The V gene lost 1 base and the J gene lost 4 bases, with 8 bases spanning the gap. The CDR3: CASSLQRSTEAFF. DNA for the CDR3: TGCGCCAGCAGCTTGCAACGGTCCACTGAAGCTTTCTTT.

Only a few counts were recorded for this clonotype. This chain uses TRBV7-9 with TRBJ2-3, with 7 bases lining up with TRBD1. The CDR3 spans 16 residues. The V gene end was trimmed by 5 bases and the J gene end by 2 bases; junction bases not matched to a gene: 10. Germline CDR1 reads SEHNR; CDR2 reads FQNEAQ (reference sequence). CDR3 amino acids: CASSNRDRVSTDTQYF. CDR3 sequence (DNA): TGTGCCAGCAGCAACCGGGACAGAGTTTCCACAGATACGCAGTATTTT.

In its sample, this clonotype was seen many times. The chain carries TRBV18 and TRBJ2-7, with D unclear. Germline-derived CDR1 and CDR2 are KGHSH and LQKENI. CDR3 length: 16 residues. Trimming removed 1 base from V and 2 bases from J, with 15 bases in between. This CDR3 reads CASSPLVTASPYEQYF. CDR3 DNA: TGTGCCAGCTCACCACTCGTCACAGCTTCTCCCTACGAGCAGTACTTC.

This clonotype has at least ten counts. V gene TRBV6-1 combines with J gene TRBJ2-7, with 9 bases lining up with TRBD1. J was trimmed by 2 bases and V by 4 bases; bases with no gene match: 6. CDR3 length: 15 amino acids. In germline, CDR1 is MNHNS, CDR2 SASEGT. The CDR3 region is CASSAPGQGTYEQYF. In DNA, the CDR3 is TGTGCCAGCAGTGCTCCGGGACAGGGCACCTACGAGCAGTACTTC.